This T cell receptor (beta chain) was sequenced in a study of shared clonotypes between healthy human individuals. Approximately 200 ng DNA, about 28,000 T cell genomes, went into each sorted-subset replicate PCR. The data were produced by immunoSEQ multiplex PCR, yet TCRdb's version contains in-frame clones alone and is incomplete. The sample lists roughly 2 million clones, around 95% occurring once. CDR1 LGHNA and CDR2 YNFKEQ come from the germline V gene. V was trimmed by 0 bases and J by 8 bases, leaving 16 bases between them. The CDR3 runs 16 residues. The sample comprised naive CD4+ T cells sorted from blood. Subset here: CD45RA+ positively selected. The receptor comes from a man younger than 35 in good health. The chain is built from TRBV4-2 and TRBJ1-4, with D possibly TRBD1 on 5 matching bases. The CDR3 nucleotides read TGTGCCAGCAGCCAAGATGGGACGCCTACCGGGGAAAAACTGTTTTTT. Residues: CASSQDGTPTGEKLFF.